This T cell receptor beta chain was captured by sequencing in a study of cytomegalovirus exposure and HLA in healthy donors. General study points: The availability of immune exposure information extended only to CMV serostatus. The study labeled under 200 TCR beta chains cytomegalovirus-associated.

PCR involved 60 Vbeta and 13 Jbeta primers. The data were produced by immunoSEQ multiplex PCR, yet TCRdb's version contains in-frame clones alone and is incomplete. The table has 150,000 to 180,000 clones, 65% to 85% seen once; the top ten hold 2.8%. Germline lookup yields CDR1 MNHNS and CDR2 SASEGT. Trimming took off 2 bases at V and 10 bases at J, with 3 bases between the two ends. The CDR3 has 10 residues. Turning to this clone: The antigen is unknown.

The specimen was PBMCs. The gene calls are TRBV6-1 and TRBJ2-1; D not certain. This sequence originates from a man aged 18 to 29 in good health and CMV-seronegative. CDR3 nucleotides: TGTGCCAGCAGTGAAATAGAGCAGTTCTTC. Protein product: CASSEIEQFF.